The source of this TCR beta chain is a study of blood T cell repertoires in COVID-19. At the level of the study: Some COVID-19 samples were acute and others convalescent; all came from the United States, Italy and Spain. Sources were T cells, B-cell-depleted T cells, or PBMCs; the material itself was cDNA or gDNA.

V gave up 4 bases and J gave up 4 bases; unmatched junction bases: 7. The germline V gene has CDR1 SGHAT and CDR2 FQNNGV. The CDR3 length is 14 residues. Original handling: Nucleated cell number was recorded as an estimate derived from reference gene primer amplification. The repertoire was sequenced with immunoSEQ multiplex PCR; TCRdb's copy has only in-frame clones and lacks some. Clone size and the V and J calls come from that table; the DNA yielded D and trimming. The sample consists of about 130,000 clones, 84% of them appearing once. This clonotype was obtained from a woman aged 30 to 39 who had recovered from COVID-19. The chain uses TRBV11-2 and TRBJ2-7, with TRBD2 matching 7 bases. The specimen sequenced was peripheral blood. The DNA for the CDR3 is TGTGCCAGCAGCTCCTTTTCCGGGAGGTACGAGCAGTACTTC. Translation: CASSSFSGRYEQYF.